These 26 T cell receptor beta chains came from one sample sequenced in a study of blood T cell repertoires in COVID-19. Only in-frame clones appear in the TCRdb table, and some are missing; sequencing was by immunoSEQ multiplex PCR. This sample has approximately 89,000 clones, with 80% found just once. Source material: peripheral blood. These receptors were obtained from a woman aged 80 or older with acute or convalescent COVID-19.

The CDR3: CASSPSSSDTQYF. The CDR3 DNA follows: TGTGCCAGCTCACCATCTAGCTCAGATACGCAGTATTTT. This chain links TRBV18 with TRBJ2-3; D may be TRBD2 (5 bases). V dropped 2 bases and J dropped 4 bases, with 7 bases sitting between them. CDR1 and CDR2 from the germline V gene are KGHSH and LQKENI. This CDR3 is 13 amino acids long.

This rearrangement joins TRBV7-8 to TRBJ1-6, with D possibly TRBD1 on 5 matching bases. This CDR3 region has 15 residues. The germline V gene encodes CDR1 SGHVS and CDR2 FQNEAQ. The germline V and J ends were trimmed by 5 bases and 7 bases, with 15 bases remaining between them. Here the CDR3 DNA reads TGTGCCAGCAGCCCGTTGGACGGGGGAAATTCACCCCTCCACTTT. This translates into CASSPLDGGNSPLHF.

J is TRBJ2-5 and V is TRBV7-2; 7 nucleotides agree with TRBD2. The germline V gene has CDR1 SGHTA and CDR2 FQGNSA. CDR3 length: 14 amino acids. J gave up 7 bases and V 4 bases, and 9 bases lay outside the gene matches. CDR3 region: CASSSQGASGTQYF. The CDR3 DNA is TGTGCCAGCAGCTCTCAAGGCGCTAGCGGGACCCAGTACTTC.

The chain uses TRBV15 and TRBJ1-4; the D is unclear. V lost 5 bases to trimming and J lost 3 bases, with 10 bases between them. The CDR3 totals 14 residues. Per germline, CDR1 LNHNV and CDR2 YYDKDF (reference sequence). CDR3 residues: CATSRTAPNEKLFF. For the CDR3, the DNA is TGTGCCACCAGCCGCACAGCCCCTAATGAAAAACTGTTTTTT.

The chain joins TRBV11-2 to TRBJ2-4, with 10 bases identical to TRBD2. Germline assignment: CDR1 SGHAT and CDR2 FQNNGV. V lost 6 bases and J lost 0; bases outside the gene matches: 5. The CDR3 is 16 amino acids. The CDR3 sequence: CASRAGLAVAKNIQYF. For the CDR3, the DNA is TGTGCCAGCAGGGCTGGACTAGCGGTAGCCAAAAACATTCAGTACTTC.

The J gene is TRBJ2-1, the V gene TRBV12-3 or TRBV12-4, with a weak D call TRBD1 (5 bases). Trimming removed 5 bases at V and 9 bases at J, with 14 bases between. This CDR3 region has 13 residues. CDR3 residues: CASSTSRVTEQFF. The CDR3, as DNA: TGTGCCAGCAGTACTTCCAGGGTCACTGAGCAGTTCTTC.

CDR3 DNA: TGTGCCAGCAGCTTACGACAGGGTGGCTATCAGCCCCAGCATTTT. Translation: CASSLRQGGYQPQHF. The chain carries TRBV7-2 and TRBJ1-5; 7 positions agree with TRBD1. This CDR3 spans 15 amino acids. Germline assignment: CDR1 SGHTA and CDR2 FQGNSA. Germline trimming cut 2 bases from V and 5 bases from J; bases unmatched to any gene: 6.

The rearrangement uses TRBV29-1 and TRBJ1-2; 8 nucleotides align to TRBD1. Germline V gene data show CDR1 as SQVTM and CDR2 as ANQGSEA. The CDR3 is made up of 13 amino acids. Trimming removed 3 bases from V and 4 bases from J; junction bases left unmatched: 4. CDR3 nucleotide sequence: TGCAGCGTTGATCCGGACAGGGCCTATGGCTACACCTTC. Amino acid sequence: CSVDPDRAYGYTF. Variable domain in full (rest from reference TRBV29-1 and TRBJ1-2): SAVISQKPSRDICQRGTSLTIQCQVDSQVTMMFWYRQQPGQSLTLIATANQGSEATYESGFVIDKFPISRPNLTFSTLTVSNMSPEDSSIYLCSVDPDRAYGYTFGSGTRLTVV.

This clone has more than one count but fewer than ten. The genes are TRBV6-2 or TRBV6-3 and TRBJ1-1; 7 positions agree with TRBD1. Germline CDR1 is MNHEY and CDR2 is SVGEGT. Trimming cost V 5 bases and J 5 bases; bases outside gene matches: 11. CDR3 size: 15 residues. The CDR3 coding sequence is TGTGCCAGCAGTGCACGCCGGACGACAGGGACTGAAGCTTTCTTT. Amino acid sequence: CASSARRTTGTEAFF.

V usage is TRBV6-5 and J usage is TRBJ1-5; 9 bases agree with TRBD1. Germline assignment: CDR1 MNHEY and CDR2 SVGAGI. CDR3 length: 15 residues. The V segment lost 6 bases and the J segment 0 bases; nucleotides outside the gene matches: 3. CDR3 DNA: TGTGCCAGCAGCCCGGACAGGGGTAGCAATCAGCCCCAGCATTTT. Protein sequence: CASSPDRGSNQPQHF.

This clone was counted a single time. The chain is built from TRBV19 and TRBJ1-3; the match to TRBD1 covers 10 bases. With 6 bases clipped from V and 8 bases from J, the junction kept 7 bases outside the gene matches. CDR1 and CDR2 (germline): LNHDA, SQIVND (reference sequence). The CDR3 contains 14 residues. The CDR3 here is CASSTGTGAHTIYF. In DNA, the CDR3 is TGTGCCAGTAGCACCGGGACAGGGGCTCACACCATATATTTT.

This clone was seen just once. The chain combines TRBV11-3 with TRBJ2-7; a possible D gene is TRBD1 (6 bases). The CDR3 sequence is 15 residues long. In germline, CDR1 is SGHNT, CDR2 YENEEA. V was clipped by 0 bases and J by 3 bases, with 12 bases between them. The CDR3 loop reads CASSLEGGPGYEQYF. CDR3 coding DNA: TGTGCCAGCAGCTTAGAAGGGGGACCCGGCTACGAGCAGTACTTC.

This chain's CDR3 is CATYINQPQHF. In DNA, the CDR3 is TGTGCCACCTACATAAATCAGCCCCAGCATTTT. The chain uses TRBV24-1 and TRBJ1-5; D remains unclear. Germline V gene data show CDR1 as KGHDR and CDR2 as SFDVKD. The CDR3 loop spans 11 amino acids. Trimming shortened V by 9 bases and J by 4 bases, and 6 bases separated the two germline ends.

This chain uses TRBV14 with TRBJ2-1; TRBD2 aligns across 11 bases. The germline gives CDR1 SGHDN, CDR2 FVKESK. The CDR3 has 17 amino acids. V dropped 2 bases and J dropped 8; count of bases not matched to a gene: 11. For the CDR3, the DNA is TGTGCCAGCAGCCAACCCCTCCTAGCGGGGGGCCCCGATGAGCAGTTCTTC. Its protein is CASSQPLLAGGPDEQFF. Looking up the rest from reference TRBV14 and TRBJ2-1 gives the full variable domain: EAGVTQFPSHSVIEKGQTVTLRCDPISGHDNLYWYRRVMGKEIKFLLHFVKESKQDESGMPNNRFLAERTGGTYSTLKVQPAELEDSGVYFCASSQPLLAGGPDEQFFGPGTRLTVL.

This rearrangement joins TRBV19 to TRBJ1-1; tentative D call: TRBD1 (5 bases). The CDR3 is 15 amino acids. CDR1 and CDR2 (germline): LNHDA, SQIVND (reference sequence). The ends were cut back, 3 bases at V and 5 bases at J, with 16 bases in the middle. DNA of the CDR3: TGTGCCAGTAGTATTGGCCTCGGGGGGTGGACTGAAGCTTTCTTT. Protein sequence: CASSIGLGGWTEAFF. Together with reference TRBV19 and TRBJ1-1, the CDR3 gives the full variable domain: DGGITQSPKYLFRKEGQNVTLSCEQNLNHDAMYWYRQDPGQGLRLIYYSQIVNDFQKGDIAEGYSVSREKKESFPLTVTSAQKNPTAFYLCASSIGLGGWTEAFFGQGTRLTVV.

The CDR3 loop reads CSVVAGENEQFF. CDR3 sequence (DNA): TGCAGCGTTGTGGCAGGGGAGAATGAGCAGTTCTTC. The chain combines TRBV29-1 with TRBJ2-1; TRBD1 is a possible D gene (6 bases). Per germline, CDR1 SQVTM and CDR2 ANQGSEA. V shed 4 bases and J shed 7 bases, with 11 bases lying between them. CDR3 size: 12 residues.

The V call is TRBV2, the J call TRBJ2-7; TRBD1 aligns across 9 bases. Germline CDR1 and CDR2: SNHLY and FYNNEI. The trim removed 5 bases at V and 3 bases at J, leaving 8 bases unmatched. This CDR3 region has 15 residues. In DNA form, the CDR3 reads TGTGCCAGCAGTTTACAGGGGGCGGTCAACTACGAGCAGTACTTC. Its protein is CASSLQGAVNYEQYF.

Only a few counts were recorded for this clone. V usage is TRBV24-1 and J usage is TRBJ2-2; 7 nucleotides line up with TRBD1. CDR1 KGHDR and CDR2 SFDVKD come from the germline V gene. The V segment lost 3 bases and the J segment 6 bases; nucleotides outside the gene matches: 3. The CDR3 spans 14 residues. The CDR3, as DNA: TGTGCCACCAGTGATCCAGGGGGTGCCGGGGAGCTGTTTTTT. It translates to CATSDPGGAGELFF.

The chain links TRBV27 to TRBJ1-5; 8 bases match TRBD1. The CDR3 extends over 14 amino acids. Germline CDR1 reads MNHEY; CDR2 reads SMNVEV (reference sequence). J gave up 6 bases and V 8 bases, and 9 bases lay outside the gene matches. The DNA for the CDR3 is TGTGCCAGCGGCGCGGACAGGGCCGGTCAGCCCCAGCATTTT. It codes for CASGADRAGQPQHF.

The chain is built from TRBV2 and TRBJ2-5; 7 bases agree with TRBD2. V shed 7 bases, J shed 9 bases, and the junction held 17 bases outside the gene matches. CDR3 size: 15 residues. Germline lookup yields CDR1 SNHLY and CDR2 FYNNEI. The CDR3 protein is CASMISTSPFRAQYF. The CDR3 DNA reads TGTGCCAGCATGATTTCGACTAGCCCTTTCAGGGCCCAGTACTTC.

J is TRBJ1-6 and V is TRBV27, with D perhaps matching TRBD1 (5 bases). In germline, CDR1 is MNHEY, CDR2 SMNVEV (reference sequence). V lost 4 bases and J 7 bases, leaving 20 bases between the germline ends. There are 17 residues in the CDR3. This CDR3 reads CASSSLQAGRVNSPLHF. The CDR3 region has the DNA TGTGCCAGCAGTTCCTTACAAGCGGGGCGGGTCAATTCACCCCTCCACTTT.

The chain uses TRBV2 and TRBJ2-1; 7 bases align to TRBD2. This CDR3 is 15 amino acids long. V lost 8 bases and J lost 2; bases outside the gene matches: 9. Germline-derived CDR1 and CDR2 are SNHLY and FYNNEI. CDR3 DNA: TGTGCCAGCGCAGGAAGGGGACTAACCTACAATGAGCAGTTCTTC. This sequence encodes CASAGRGLTYNEQFF.

The chain uses TRBV6-5 and TRBJ2-1; 8 nucleotides align to TRBD2. In germline, CDR1 is MNHEY, CDR2 SVGAGI. The CDR3 runs to 14 residues. Losses at the gene ends were 10 bases for V and 3 bases for J; bases not matched to a gene: 8. This chain's CDR3 is CATKPGLDYNEQFF. In DNA form, the CDR3 reads TGTGCCACAAAACCGGGACTAGACTACAATGAGCAGTTCTTC.

This chain links TRBV5-1 with TRBJ1-2; 8 nucleotides align to TRBD1. The V gene end was trimmed by 4 bases and the J gene end by 2 bases; junction bases not matched to a gene: 7. CDR1 SGHRS and CDR2 YFSETQ come from the germline V gene. This CDR3 has 15 residues. The DNA of the CDR3 is TGCGCCAGCAGCCAGGGACAGGTAAACAACTATGGCTACACCTTC. It specifies CASSQGQVNNYGYTF.

The rearrangement joins TRBV6-5 to TRBJ2-3, with 9 nucleotides matching TRBD2. The CDR3 sequence is 15 residues long. V trimming: 6 bases; J trimming: 2 bases; junction bases outside the gene matches: 6. Germline lookup yields CDR1 MNHEY and CDR2 SVGAGI. The CDR3 nucleotides are TGTGCCAGCAGGACAGCGGGGGGATTCACAGATACGCAGTATTTT. Protein: CASRTAGGFTDTQYF.

CDR3 coding DNA: TGTGCCAGCAGTTTATCGGTAGCAACTAATGAAAAACTGTTTTTT. Translating it yields CASSLSVATNEKLFF. The chain employs TRBV27 and TRBJ1-4; D is uncertain. The CDR3 has 15 residues. Trimming pared 0 bases from V and 0 bases from J, leaving 5 bases between. Per the germline V gene, CDR1 is MNHEY and CDR2 is SMNVEV (reference sequence).